These 32 T cell receptor beta chains were all obtained from the same sample, sequenced in a study of cytomegalovirus exposure and HLA in healthy donors. Assay used: immunoSEQ multiplex PCR; TCRdb lists only in-frame clones, some missing. The sample has some 170,000 clones; approximately 86% are singletons. The specimen was PBMCs. All receptors derive from a man aged 30 to 45 in good health and CMV-seropositive.

This CDR3 is CASGDGGTSLTDTQYF. The CDR3 DNA reads as TGTGCCAGTGGGGACGGAGGGACTAGCTTAACAGATACGCAGTATTTT. The chain uses TRBV19 and TRBJ2-3; the match to TRBD2 covers 9 bases. CDR1 and CDR2 from the germline V gene are LNHDA and SQIVND (reference sequence). The CDR3 runs 16 residues. The J segment lost 3 bases and the V segment lost 8 bases, leaving 12 bases of the junction unmatched. Full variable domain (outside the CDR3, taken from reference TRBV19 and TRBJ2-3): DGGITQSPKYLFRKEGQNVTLSCEQNLNHDAMYWYRQDPGQGLRLIYYSQIVNDFQKGDIAEGYSVSREKKESFPLTVTSAQKNPTAFYLCASGDGGTSLTDTQYFGPGTRLTVL.

The rearrangement uses TRBV2 and TRBJ2-2; D is undetermined. Trimming shortened V by 3 bases and J by 1 base, and 15 bases separated the two germline ends. Looked up from germline, CDR1 is SNHLY and CDR2 is FYNNEI. The CDR3 is 17 amino acids. The CDR3 reads CASSDLAVPGNTGELFF. CDR3 DNA sequence: TGTGCCAGCAGTGACCTCGCGGTACCCGGGAACACCGGGGAGCTGTTTTTT.

The chain is built from TRBV5-1 and TRBJ2-7; 12 bases align to TRBD2. This CDR3 has 16 amino acids. Germline V gene lookup returns CDR1 SGHRS and CDR2 YFSETQ. J was trimmed by 9 bases and V by 4 bases; bases with no gene match: 14. The CDR3 loop reads CASSLSPSGGEVGQYF. The CDR3 nucleotides are TGCGCCAGCAGCCTGTCCCCTAGCGGGGGGGAAGTTGGGCAGTACTTC. The whole variable domain, filled in from reference TRBV5-1 and TRBJ2-7, reads KAGVTQTPRYLIKTRGQQVTLSCSPISGHRSVSWYQQTPGQGLQFLFEYFSETQRNKGNFPGRFSGRQFSNSRSEMNVSTLELGDSALYLCASSLSPSGGEVGQYFGPGTRLTVT.

This chain links TRBV19 with TRBJ1-5, with unresolved D. CDR3 length equals 14 residues. Trimming took 7 bases from V and 2 from J, leaving 12 bases between them. Germline CDR1 is LNHDA and CDR2 is SQIVND (reference sequence). The CDR3 DNA is TGTGCCAGTAATTTTCTTGCAGGCAATCAGCCCCAGCATTTT. Translated: CASNFLAGNQPQHF. The whole variable domain, filled in from reference TRBV19 and TRBJ1-5, reads DGGITQSPKYLFRKEGQNVTLSCEQNLNHDAMYWYRQDPGQGLRLIYYSQIVNDFQKGDIAEGYSVSREKKESFPLTVTSAQKNPTAFYLCASNFLAGNQPQHFGDGTRLSIL.

The CDR3 is CASSLRTGRYGYTF. For the CDR3, the DNA is TGCGCCAGCAGCTTACGGACAGGCCGCTATGGCTACACCTTC. The V and J genes are TRBV5-1 and TRBJ1-2; 7 bases align to TRBD1. After removal of 2 bases from V and 4 bases from J, the junction contained 5 bases not matched to a gene. Germline CDR1 reads SGHRS; CDR2 reads YFSETQ. The CDR3 length is 14 residues.

V usage is TRBV2 and J usage is TRBJ1-5; D unresolved. The V gene's germline CDR1 is SNHLY and CDR2 FYNNEI. The germline V and J ends were trimmed by 4 bases and 6 bases, with 16 bases remaining between them. The CDR3 runs 15 residues. The CDR3 nucleotides read TGTGCCAGCAGTGCTATGGAGGGAATAAGTCAGCCCCAGCATTTT. Protein product: CASSAMEGISQPQHF.

This sequence joins TRBV5-1 and TRBJ2-7; 14 bases match TRBD2. The CDR3 spans 16 residues. J lost 5 bases, V lost 4 bases, and 8 bases had no gene match. The germline gives CDR1 SGHRS, CDR2 YFSETQ. CDR3 amino acids: CASSTGTSGGIHEQYF. The CDR3 coding sequence is TGCGCCAGCAGCACGGGGACTAGCGGGGGTATCCACGAGCAGTACTTC.

CDR3 bases: TGTGCCAGTAGTACTGACCAGGACAGGGCTAAGTACTTC. Translation gives CASSTDQDRAKYF. The gene calls are TRBV19 and TRBJ2-7, with 8 positions matching TRBD1. CDR3 length: 13 amino acids. V shed 4 bases, J shed 11 bases, and the junction held 10 bases outside the gene matches. Germline assignment: CDR1 LNHDA and CDR2 SQIVND (reference sequence).

V is TRBV4-1 and J is TRBJ2-7; tentatively, D is TRBD1 (5 bases). V lost 2 bases, J lost 1 base, and 15 bases lay in between. Germline V gene data show CDR1 as MGHRA and CDR2 as YSYEKL. CDR3 length equals 16 residues. The CDR3 region has the DNA TGCGCCAGCAGCCAACACAGGTCTCGAACGTCCTACGAGCAGTACTTC. Amino acid sequence: CASSQHRSRTSYEQYF.

This chain links TRBV4-1 with TRBJ1-4, with D possibly being TRBD1 (6 bases). This CDR3 has 16 residues. Germline values: CDR1 MGHRA, CDR2 YSYEKL. V was clipped by 0 bases and J by 5 bases, with 13 bases between them. The CDR3 sequence is CASSQERTVMNEKLFF. The CDR3 bases are TGCGCCAGCAGCCAAGAGAGGACAGTTATGAATGAAAAACTGTTTTTT.

This chain joins TRBV19 and TRBJ1-5; 8 nucleotides match TRBD1. The CDR3 is 17 amino acids. V lost 6 bases, J lost 0 bases, and 10 bases stayed unmatched. Germline CDR1 LNHDA, CDR2 SQIVND (reference sequence). Written as DNA, the CDR3 is TGTGCCAGTAGGGGCACAGGGGGTGCATATAGCAATCAGCCCCAGCATTTT. Translated: CASRGTGGAYSNQPQHF.

This clone turned up a few times. This chain connects TRBV4-3 to TRBJ1-4; D unresolved. The CDR3 extends over 14 amino acids. Trimming cost V 0 bases and J 8 bases, with 10 bases left between them. Germline CDR1 and CDR2: LGHNA and YSLEER. This CDR3 reads CASSQDLRGEKLFF. The CDR3, as DNA: TGCGCCAGCAGCCAAGATCTGCGCGGAGAAAAACTGTTTTTT.

The V call is TRBV11-2, the J call TRBJ1-4, with TRBD1 as a possible D gene (6 bases). The V and J ends lost 5 bases and 4 bases respectively, with 17 bases between them. This CDR3 has 16 amino acids. The germline CDR1 and CDR2 sequences are SGHAT and FQNNGV. The CDR3 sequence: CASSNYPSDSNEKLFF. The CDR3 nucleotides read TGTGCCAGCAGCAATTACCCTTCGGACAGTAATGAAAAACTGTTTTTT.

The chain combines TRBV7-8 with TRBJ2-1; 13 nucleotides match TRBD2. V was clipped by 3 bases and J by 6 bases; unmatched bases: 8. CDR1 is SGHVS and CDR2 is FQNEAQ in the germline V gene. The length of the CDR3 is 17 residues. CDR3 sequence (DNA): TGTGCCAGCAGCTTTATACTAGCGGGGGGGCCGGGCAATGAGCAGTTCTTC. Its protein is CASSFILAGGPGNEQFF.

This sequence joins TRBV27 and TRBJ2-5; possible D gene TRBD2, 5 bases. This CDR3 contains 12 residues. Trimming left V 4 bases short and J 5 bases short, with 8 bases between. The germline gives CDR1 MNHEY, CDR2 SMNVEV (reference sequence). The DNA of the CDR3 is TGTGCCAGCAGTTCGGGCGGGGAGACCCAGTACTTC. It yields the protein CASSSGGETQYF.

V usage is TRBV4-1 and J usage is TRBJ2-5; D possibly corresponds to TRBD1 (6 bases). V was trimmed by 4 bases and J by 1 base, leaving 7 bases between them. Germline-derived CDR1 and CDR2 are MGHRA and YSYEKL. The CDR3 is made up of 13 amino acids. The CDR3 loop is CASSLRGQETQYF. In DNA form, the CDR3 reads TGCGCCAGCAGCCTCAGGGGCCAAGAGACCCAGTACTTC.

V gene TRBV19 combines with J gene TRBJ1-6, with D possibly being TRBD1 (6 bases). The CDR3 runs to 15 residues. Between the trimmed V and J ends, which lost 3 bases and 4 bases, there was a span of 10 bases. Germline CDR1 LNHDA, CDR2 SQIVND (reference sequence). The CDR3 DNA reads TGTGCCAGTAGTATGGGCGACAGGTATAATTCACCCCTCCACTTT. Its translation: CASSMGDRYNSPLHF.

CDR3 in DNA: TGTGCCAGCAGCTTCCCGGGCTACGAGCAGTACTTC. Translating it yields CASSFPGYEQYF. The chain links TRBV7-2 to TRBJ2-7; no firm D call. The V gene's germline CDR1 is SGHTA and CDR2 FQGNSA. Trimming pared 3 bases from V and 3 bases from J, leaving 6 bases between. This CDR3 region has 12 residues.

Points on this clone: A read error may be the cause here, since a much bigger clone is one base away. The same CDR3 arises from other DNA sequences in this sample as well. The chain carries TRBV11-1 and TRBJ1-1; D may be TRBD1 (6 bases). The CDR3 consists of 14 residues. The germline V and J ends were trimmed by 1 base and 3 bases, with 9 bases remaining between them. Germline CDR1 is SGHAT and CDR2 is FQDESV (reference sequence). Written as DNA, the CDR3 is TGTGCCAGCAGCTTAGGGCAGGGGTACACTGAAGCTTTCTTT. It codes for CASSLGQGYTEAFF.

The chain carries TRBV19 and TRBJ1-4, with 7 bases that match TRBD1. The CDR3 is 15 residues long. CDR1 LNHDA and CDR2 SQIVND come from the germline V gene (reference sequence). With 6 bases clipped from V and 6 bases from J, the junction kept 10 bases outside the gene matches. The DNA of the CDR3 is TGTGCCAGTAGGGCAGGGGGAAGACTCGATGAAAAACTGTTTTTT. This encodes CASRAGGRLDEKLFF.

The rearrangement uses TRBV7-3 and TRBJ2-3, with 12 bases identical to TRBD2. V dropped 5 bases and J dropped 4; count of bases not matched to a gene: 4. Germline V gene lookup returns CDR1 SGHTA and CDR2 FQGTGA. The CDR3 loop spans 15 amino acids. CDR3 loop: CASSTSGGISDTQYF. Written as DNA, the CDR3 is TGTGCCAGCAGCACTAGCGGGGGGATCTCAGATACGCAGTATTTT.

The chain recombines TRBV27 with TRBJ1-1; 10 bases align to TRBD1. The CDR3 loop spans 18 amino acids. Germline CDR1 MNHEY, CDR2 SMNVEV (reference sequence). The trim removed 0 bases at V and 5 bases at J, leaving 12 bases unmatched. The CDR3 sequence is CASSLSPGTGAELTEAFF. In DNA, the CDR3 is TGTGCCAGCAGTTTATCGCCCGGGACAGGGGCAGAACTTACTGAAGCTTTCTTT.

The chain is built from TRBV4-1 and TRBJ2-1; 10 nucleotides match TRBD2. With V trimmed by 2 bases and J by 10 bases, 5 bases remained unmatched. Germline values: CDR1 MGHRA, CDR2 YSYEKL. The CDR3 runs to 14 residues. CDR3 bases: TGCGCCAGCAGCCAAAATAGCGGGGGGTGGGAGCAGTTCTTC. It is translated as CASSQNSGGWEQFF.

The J gene is TRBJ2-1, the V gene TRBV5-1, with 7 positions matching TRBD1. Per germline, CDR1 SGHRS and CDR2 YFSETQ. This CDR3 region has 20 residues. V lost 1 base, J lost 15 bases, and 31 bases stayed unmatched. In DNA, the CDR3 is TGCGCCAGCAGCTTGCCGCAAACACCCGCGGATAGGGGGCGCTTTCTGAGGACGTTCTTC. As protein: CASSLPQTPADRGRFLRTFF.

As regards this clone: This sample also contains other DNA sequences that code for the same CDR3. The rearrangement links TRBV9 to TRBJ2-2, with 9 positions matching TRBD2. J was trimmed by 6 bases and V by 4 bases; bases with no gene match: 7. Germline CDR1 reads SGDLS; CDR2 reads YYNGEE. The CDR3 loop spans 15 amino acids. In DNA form, the CDR3 reads TGTGCCAGCAGCCCCCGCCTAGCGGGGTCCGGGGAGCTGTTTTTT. Amino acids: CASSPRLAGSGELFF.

J is TRBJ2-5 and V is TRBV5-6; maybe TRBD2 (6 bases). This CDR3 region has 13 residues. Trimming left V 5 bases short and J 5 bases short, with 13 bases between. The germline CDR1 and CDR2 sequences are SGHDT and YYEEEE. CDR3 nucleotides: TGTGCCAGCAGTTTAGGGACTTTGGAGACCCAGTACTTC. The encoded protein is CASSLGTLETQYF.

V gene TRBV11-2 combines with J gene TRBJ1-5, with D possibly matching TRBD1 (5 bases). Trimming took 1 base from V and 2 from J, leaving 15 bases between them. Germline V gives CDR1 SGHAT, CDR2 FQNNGV. The CDR3 runs to 17 residues. The CDR3, as DNA: TGTGCCAGCAGCTTAGCCCTTCAGGGTCAGGGCAATCAGCCCCAGCATTTT. This encodes CASSLALQGQGNQPQHF. The whole variable domain, filled in from reference TRBV11-2 and TRBJ1-5, reads EAGVAQSPRYKIIEKRQSVAFWCNPISGHATLYWYQQILGQGPKLLIQFQNNGVVDDSQLPKDRFSAERLKGVDSTLKIQPAKLEDSAVYLCASSLALQGQGNQPQHFGDGTRLSIL.

The chain has TRBV19 and TRBJ1-6; 7 bases line up with TRBD1. This CDR3 has 21 amino acids. Unmatched junction bases numbered 18, after V lost 4 bases and J lost 0 bases. From germline, CDR1 is LNHDA and CDR2 SQIVND (reference sequence). As DNA, the CDR3 is TGTGCCAGTAGTACCCGGACAGGCTATTTACCTTCGAGCTCCTATAATTCACCCCTCCACTTT. Translated: CASSTRTGYLPSSSYNSPLHF. The variable domain in full, completed from reference TRBV19 and TRBJ1-6, reads DGGITQSPKYLFRKEGQNVTLSCEQNLNHDAMYWYRQDPGQGLRLIYYSQIVNDFQKGDIAEGYSVSREKKESFPLTVTSAQKNPTAFYLCASSTRTGYLPSSSYNSPLHFGNGTRLTVT.

This chain connects TRBV27 to TRBJ2-3, with 9 bases aligning to TRBD1. The germline gives CDR1 MNHEY, CDR2 SMNVEV (reference sequence). The trim removed 6 bases at V and 4 bases at J, leaving 5 bases unmatched. The CDR3 length is 14 residues. The CDR3 loop is CASRTGGIADTQYF. CDR3 sequence (DNA): TGTGCCAGCAGAACAGGGGGCATCGCAGATACGCAGTATTTT.

The chain recombines TRBV9 with TRBJ2-2; 8 bases line up with TRBD1. The CDR3 consists of 16 residues. The junction had 10 bases not matched to a gene; V was cut back by 4 bases and J by 5 bases. CDR1 SGDLS and CDR2 YYNGEE come from the germline V gene. The CDR3 loop reads CASSPWTGTFTGELFF. Written as DNA, the CDR3 is TGTGCCAGCAGCCCCTGGACAGGGACCTTTACCGGGGAGCTGTTTTTT.

In its sample, this clone was seen once. The chain couples TRBV4-1 to TRBJ1-1, with D perhaps TRBD1 (6 bases). The V and J ends lost 2 bases and 4 bases respectively, with 14 bases between them. Germline assignment: CDR1 MGHRA and CDR2 YSYEKL. This CDR3 region has 15 residues. CDR3 in DNA: TGCGCCAGCAGCCAATCCACAGGGTTGGGCACTGAAGCTTTCTTT. It encodes CASSQSTGLGTEAFF.

The gene calls are TRBV4-2 and TRBJ2-7, with D maybe TRBD1 (6 bases). The germline gives CDR1 LGHNA, CDR2 YNFKEQ. Between the trimmed V and J ends, which lost 2 bases and 4 bases, there was a span of 15 bases. The CDR3 has 15 residues. The CDR3 here is CASSQQPQQGYEQYF. The CDR3 DNA follows: TGTGCCAGCAGCCAACAGCCCCAGCAGGGGTACGAGCAGTACTTC.